These T cell receptor beta chains were read from a single sample in a study of blood T cell repertoires in COVID-19. The assay was immunoSEQ multiplex PCR, and TCRdb's table has in-frame clones only and misses some. Of tens of thousands of clones in the sample, around 89% are singletons; the top ten hold roughly 2.5%. Sequenced input: peripheral blood. These receptors were taken from a man aged 50 to 59 with COVID-19, enrolled during active disease. Each CDR3 is given with its conserved first and last residue. A D gene is named only where the DNA matches it firmly. Clone sizes are given selectively: once, few, many, or a class where the clone is expanded.

j_gene	v_gene	d_gene	abundance	CDR3aa	CDR3nt
TRBJ2-2	TRBV18	TRBD1	.	CASSPRDRASTGELFF	TGTGCCAGCTCACCCCGGGACAGGGCGAGCACCGGGGAGCTGTTTTTT
TRBJ2-7	TRBV2	TRBD2	.	CASRKRLAGGLYEQYF	TGTGCCAGCAGAAAAAGACTAGCGGGGGGGCTTTACGAGCAGTACTTC
TRBJ2-7	TRBV18	TRBD2	.	CASSPGLAGEQYF	TGTGCCAGCTCCCCCGGACTAGCGGGGGAGCAGTACTTC
TRBJ2-5	TRBV2	.	.	CASSVQGLETQYF	TGTGCCAGCAGTGTTCAGGGTTTAGAGACCCAGTACTTC
TRBJ2-3	TRBV7-2	TRBD2	.	CASSLPSGLTDTQYF	TGTGCCAGCAGCTTACCTAGCGGACTCACAGATACGCAGTATTTT
TRBJ2-2	TRBV5-1	.	.	CASSRGGDTGELFF	TGCGCCAGCAGCCGAGGGGGAGACACCGGGGAGCTGTTTTTT
TRBJ1-2	TRBV9	.	.	CASSPGGDGDYGYTF	TGTGCCAGCAGCCCCGGGGGGGACGGGGACTATGGCTACACCTTC
TRBJ1-3	TRBV30	.	.	CARRAGTSGNTIYF	TGTGCCCGGAGGGCGGGAACCTCTGGAAACACCATATATTTT
TRBJ2-3	TRBV24-1	TRBD2	.	CATSGGGRTDTQYF	TGTGCCACCAGTGGCGGGGGGCGCACAGATACGCAGTATTTT
TRBJ2-3	TRBV9	TRBD1	.	CASSVGTGVSTDTQYF	TGTGCCAGCAGCGTGGGGACAGGGGTTAGCACAGATACGCAGTATTTT
TRBJ1-6	TRBV6-2/TRBV6-3	.	.	CASSYSSGDSPLHF	TGTGCCAGCAGTTACTCGTCGGGGGATTCACCCCTCCACTTT
TRBJ2-2	TRBV24-1	TRBD2	.	CATTSGAGATGNTGELFF	TGTGCCACCACATCGGGAGCGGGGGCCACGGGGAACACCGGGGAGCTGTTTTTT
TRBJ1-1	TRBV10-3	TRBD1	.	CAISDLEGATFF	TGTGCCATCAGTGACCTAGAGGGGGCAACTTTCTTT
TRBJ2-7	TRBV4-1	.	.	CASSQDRNSYEQYF	TGCGCCAGCAGCCAAGATAGGAACAGTTACGAGCAGTACTTC
TRBJ2-5	TRBV7-7	TRBD1	.	CASSPTGGGSYTQYF	TGTGCTAGCAGCCCGACAGGGGGAGGGAGTTATACCCAGTACTTC
TRBJ1-1	TRBV4-2	TRBD1	.	CASSQEQGAKYGEAFF	TGTGCCAGCAGCCAAGAACAGGGGGCGAAGTACGGTGAAGCTTTCTTT
TRBJ1-1	TRBV7-3	.	.	CASSLAGRINTEAFF	TGTGCCAGCAGCTTAGCCGGGAGGATAAACACTGAAGCTTTCTTT
TRBJ2-7	TRBV6-1	TRBD1	few	CASSEGQGSIYEQYF	TGTGCCAGCAGTGAAGGACAGGGCAGTATCTACGAGCAGTACTTC
TRBJ2-5	TRBV20-1	.	.	CSASSTGKETQYF	TGCAGTGCTAGTAGCACCGGGAAAGAGACCCAGTACTTC
TRBJ1-1	TRBV18	.	few	CASSPLRNTEAFF	TGTGCCAGCTCACCACTTAGAAACACTGAAGCTTTCTTT
TRBJ2-2	TRBV9	TRBD1	.	CASSVSTGGLRKTGELFF	TGTGCCAGCAGCGTATCTACAGGGGGATTGCGAAAGACCGGGGAGCTGTTTTTT
TRBJ1-5	TRBV19	.	.	CASSIRGTGNQPQHF	TGTGCCAGTAGTATAAGGGGAACAGGAAACCAGCCCCAGCATTTT
TRBJ1-4	TRBV5-1	.	.	CASSLTGKSNEKLFF	TGCGCCAGCAGCTTGACAGGGAAAAGTAATGAAAAACTGTTTTTT
TRBJ1-3	TRBV10-3	.	once	CAISAGQYSGNTIYF	TGTGCCATCAGTGCAGGACAGTACTCTGGAAACACCATATATTTT
TRBJ2-3	TRBV15	TRBD2	.	CATSRGGGPFTDTQYF	TGTGCCACCAGCAGGGGCGGGGGGCCCTTCACAGATACGCAGTATTTT
TRBJ1-1	TRBV7-2	TRBD1	.	CASSKRTGLNTEAFF	TGTGCCAGCAGCAAGAGGACAGGGCTAAACACTGAAGCTTTCTTT
TRBJ2-7	TRBV6-1	.	.	CASSEDTSGAYEQYF	TGTGCCAGCAGTGAAGATACGAGCGGAGCCTACGAGCAGTACTTC
TRBJ1-1	TRBV11-3	.	.	CASSGPGLTEAFF	TGTGCCAGCAGCGGACCGGGACTCACTGAAGCTTTCTTT
TRBJ2-7	TRBV2	.	.	CASSQHNYEQYF	TGTGCCAGTAGCCAGCACAACTACGAGCAGTACTTC
TRBJ2-6	TRBV4-1	.	few	CASSQDPGAGANVLTF	TGCGCCAGCAGCCAAGATCCCGGGGCTGGGGCCAACGTCCTGACTTTC
TRBJ2-3	TRBV6-2/TRBV6-3	TRBD2	.	CASSYGPPAGGQDTQYF	TGTGCCAGCAGTTATGGGCCGCCGGCGGGGGGGCAAGATACGCAGTATTTT